The following is a T cell receptor (beta chain) sequence with its context. Its antigen is still unknown. This CDR3 has 15 amino acids. Germline assignment: CDR1 SGHDN and CDR2 FVKESK. V was shortened by 1 base and J by 2 bases, with 12 bases between the two germline ends. TCRdb's table, derived via immunoSEQ multiplex PCR, lists solely in-frame clones and lacks some. This table has nearly 100,000 clones, 88% appearing once. These data originate in a study of T cell responses to AZD1222 COVID-19 vaccine. Study overall: Combined were second doses at about 4 or about 12 weeks. The study's findings and limits: Regions 160-218 and 743-854 held dominance among vaccine-associated CD4 TCRs, which spanned spike. Among those given AZD1222, only five or six were seropositive at baseline. White British ancestry dominated among donors, who included more females, and clonal diversity was possibly underestimated.

J is TRBJ2-7 and V is TRBV14, with D possibly TRBD1 on 5 matching bases. This TCR was sampled from an adult in good health. The sample was peripheral blood, taken on day 0 of AZD1222 vaccination. The CDR3 is CASSQGWQGAYEQYF. CDR3 DNA sequence: TGTGCCAGCAGCCAAGGGTGGCAGGGTGCCTACGAGCAGTACTTC.